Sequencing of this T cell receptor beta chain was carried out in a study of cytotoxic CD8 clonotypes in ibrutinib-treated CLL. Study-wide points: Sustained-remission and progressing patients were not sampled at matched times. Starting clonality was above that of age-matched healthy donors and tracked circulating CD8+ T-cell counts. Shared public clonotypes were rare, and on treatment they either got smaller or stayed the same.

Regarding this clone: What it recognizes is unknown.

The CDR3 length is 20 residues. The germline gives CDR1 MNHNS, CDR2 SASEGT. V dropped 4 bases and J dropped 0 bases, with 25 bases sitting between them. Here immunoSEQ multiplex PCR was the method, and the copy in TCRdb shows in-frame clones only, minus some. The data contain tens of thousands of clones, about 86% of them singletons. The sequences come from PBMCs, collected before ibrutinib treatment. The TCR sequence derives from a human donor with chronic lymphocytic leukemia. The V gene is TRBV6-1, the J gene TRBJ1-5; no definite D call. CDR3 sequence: CASSAPRGELFYSSNQPQHF. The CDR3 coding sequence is TGTGCCAGCAGTGCGCCCCGGGGAGAGCTATTTTACTCTAGCAATCAGCCCCAGCATTTT.